This T cell receptor (beta chain) was recorded in a study of response to subunit inactivated influenza vaccine. Study-level points and caveats: It was the authors' suggestion that each seasonal influenza vaccination recruits few new T cells.

The V and J ends lost 4 bases and 4 bases, in that order; junction bases with no gene match: 6. The CDR3 is made up of 15 amino acids. This clonotype was observed at least ten times. Its antigen is not known. One entry per CDR3 protein, called by TCRdb with MiXCR from the RT-PCR reads. This table holds under 550,000 distinct CDR3 sequences, approximately 7.2% found once. The source was PBMCs from blood, collected less than 30 months after vaccination. This clonotype was sampled from a man aged 45 to 75 who received an inactivated influenza vaccine. This chain uses TRBV12-3 or TRBV12-4 with TRBJ2-5, with 10 bases lining up with TRBD2. The CDR3 here is CASSYTSGIGETQYF. DNA of the CDR3: TGTGCCAGCAGTTATACTAGCGGGATTGGAGAGACCCAGTACTTC.